This TCR beta chain is drawn from a study of blood T cell repertoires in COVID-19. Germline CDR1 reads MNHEY; CDR2 reads SVGEGT. This CDR3 is built from 13 residues. Trimming shortened V by 4 bases and J by 6 bases, and 13 bases separated the two germline ends. Method: immunoSEQ multiplex PCR; TCRdb's copy keeps in-frame clones and lacks some. The table shows some 240,000 clones, with 80% to 90% occurring only once. The chain carries TRBV6-2 or TRBV6-3 and TRBJ2-7; D might be TRBD1 (6 bases). The sequence was collected from a middle-aged woman who had been exposed to COVID-19. What was sequenced was PBMCs or T cells enriched from blood (not recorded which). In nucleotides, the CDR3 is TGTGCCAGCAGTTCCAGCTCAGGGGTCGAGCAGTACTTC. Encoded protein: CASSSSSGVEQYF.